Listed here are 27 T cell receptor beta chains from one sample, sequenced in a study of early T cells in non-severe SARS-CoV-2 infection. TCRdb processed the 5' RACE reads anew with MiXCR; each CDR3 protein has one entry. The sample lists roughly 51,000 distinct CDR3 sequences, roughly 6.8% occurring once. Sequenced material: whole blood. These receptor sequences come from an adult who was a healthcare worker with PCR-confirmed SARS-CoV-2 infection or an uninfected control (not recorded which).

This clonotype was counted at least ten times. This chain uses TRBV5-1 with TRBJ1-2; D unresolved. This CDR3 spans 13 amino acids. Germline V lookup: CDR1 SGHRS, CDR2 YFSETQ. The V end lost 7 bases, the J end lost 7 bases, and 17 bases lay between the germline ends. The CDR3 is CASHEGGFGGYTF. The CDR3 nucleotides are TGCGCCAGCCACGAAGGAGGTTTCGGTGGCTACACCTTC.

This clonotype was detected ten times or more. The chain carries TRBV14 and TRBJ2-2; D remains ambiguous. The CDR3 totals 15 residues. CDR1 is SGHDN, CDR2 FVKESK, per germline. Trimming removed 2 bases from V and 7 bases from J, with 14 bases in between. The CDR3 nucleotides are TGTGCCAGCAGCCAAACCGACAAGGTTAACGGGGAGCTGTTTTTT. As protein: CASSQTDKVNGELFF.

This chain joins TRBV7-9 and TRBJ1-1, with D maybe TRBD1 (5 bases). The length of the CDR3 is 15 residues. With 2 bases removed from V and 1 base from J, the gap between germline ends came to 11 bases. CDR1 and CDR2 from the germline V gene are SEHNR and FQNEAQ (reference sequence). For the CDR3, the DNA is TGTGCCAGCAGCTTAATCAAGGGGTGGAACACTGAAGCTTTCTTT. Translated: CASSLIKGWNTEAFF.

This clonotype was counted at least ten times. The gene calls are TRBV29-1 and TRBJ2-5, with D unresolved. With 7 bases removed from V and 1 base from J, the gap between germline ends came to 10 bases. The CDR3 length is 12 residues. CDR1 and CDR2 from the germline V gene are SQVTM and ANQGSEA. The CDR3 is CSGGPSQETQYF. Written as DNA, the CDR3 is TGCAGCGGCGGACCGAGCCAAGAGACCCAGTACTTC.

This clonotype appeared a few times. The chain links TRBV6-6 to TRBJ1-3; D is undetermined. From germline, CDR1 is MNHNY and CDR2 SVGAGI (reference sequence). V lost 1 base and J 0 bases, leaving 10 bases between the germline ends. The CDR3 loop spans 16 amino acids. The CDR3, as DNA: TGTGCCAGCAGTTACTTGGGCAGGACCTCTGGAAACACCATATATTTT. This translates into CASSYLGRTSGNTIYF.

The sample holds many counts of this clonotype. V usage is TRBV11-2 and J usage is TRBJ2-5; 8 nucleotides agree with TRBD1. V gave up 0 bases and J gave up 6 bases; unmatched junction bases: 6. The CDR3 is made up of 15 amino acids. CDR1 is SGHAT, CDR2 FQNNGV, per germline. The CDR3 nucleotides are TGTGCCAGCAGCTTAGAGGCAGGGGGCTTGCAGACCCAGTACTTC. Encoded protein: CASSLEAGGLQTQYF.

At least ten counts were recorded for this clonotype. V gene TRBV5-5 combines with J gene TRBJ2-3; D gene unclear. Germline lookup yields CDR1 SGHKS and CDR2 YYEKEE (reference sequence). Trimming left V 0 bases short and J 1 base short, with 12 bases between. This CDR3 contains 16 residues. The CDR3 sequence: CASSLEAAVGTDTQYF. In DNA form, the CDR3 reads TGTGCCAGCAGCTTGGAGGCAGCAGTAGGCACAGATACGCAGTATTTT.

Many counts were recorded for this clonotype. The chain couples TRBV12-3 or TRBV12-4 to TRBJ2-3, with TRBD2 identical over 13 bases. With 4 bases clipped from V and 3 bases from J, the junction kept 4 bases outside the gene matches. The CDR3 consists of 16 residues. In DNA, the CDR3 is TGTGCCAGCAGTTGGACTAGCGGGGGCCAAACAGATACGCAGTATTTT. Protein: CASSWTSGGQTDTQYF.

The V and J genes are TRBV6-2 or TRBV6-3 and TRBJ2-7; TRBD2 matches 8 bases. J gave up 0 bases and V 8 bases, and 9 bases lay outside the gene matches. The CDR3 is 15 amino acids. Germline CDR1 reads MNHEY; CDR2 reads SVGEGT. The CDR3, as DNA: TGTGCCAGCTTCCCGAAGCGGGGGAGCTCCTACGAGCAGTACTTC. This encodes CASFPKRGSSYEQYF.

Turning to this clonotype: A read error may be the cause here, since a much bigger clone is one base away. This chain links TRBV6-5 with TRBJ1-2, with TRBD1 as a possible D gene (5 bases). This CDR3 contains 14 residues. From germline, CDR1 is MNHEY and CDR2 SVGAGI. In nucleotides, the CDR3 is TGTGCCGGCAGTTACGGCCGGACAAACTATGGCTACACCTTC. Its protein is CAGSYGRTNYGYTF.

This clonotype was recorded at least ten times. This chain uses TRBV6-6 with TRBJ2-5; possible D gene TRBD2, 6 bases. Looked up from germline, CDR1 is MNHNY and CDR2 is SVGAGI (reference sequence). V gave up 0 bases and J gave up 2 bases, with 7 bases separating them. The CDR3 spans 14 residues. CDR3 DNA sequence: TGTGCCAGCAGTTACTCGGGACTGCAAGAGACCCAGTACTTC. It translates to CASSYSGLQETQYF.

This clonotype was seen repeatedly, ten times or more. The chain carries TRBV9 and TRBJ1-4; possibly TRBD1 for D (6 bases). The CDR3 runs to 15 residues. Trimming pared 4 bases from V and 5 bases from J, leaving 15 bases between. CDR1 is SGDLS, CDR2 YYNGEE, per germline. CDR3 coding DNA: TGTGCCAGCAGCCCAGACGGGACACCGAATGAAAAACTGTTTTTT. Translated, it gives CASSPDGTPNEKLFF.

The chain recombines TRBV25-1 with TRBJ1-5; D gene unclear. The end of the DNA is better explained by TRBJ2-3, so the J call may be wrong. The CDR3 sequence is 12 residues long. CDR1 and CDR2 (germline): MGHDK, SYGVNS. The CDR3 here is CASSEEKGTQYF. In DNA form, the CDR3 reads TGTGCCAGCAGTGAAGAAAAGGGAACCCAGTATTTT.

This clonotype was seen a handful of times. The rearrangement uses TRBV7-9 and TRBJ1-1; D is perhaps TRBD1 (6 bases). Germline V CDR1 and CDR2: SEHNR, FQNEAQ (reference sequence). The germline V and J ends were trimmed by 5 bases and 6 bases, with 10 bases remaining between them. This CDR3 contains 12 residues. CDR3 amino acids: CASSRTVSEAFF. CDR3 DNA: TGTGCCAGCAGCCGGACAGTTTCTGAAGCTTTCTTT.

This clonotype was seen more than once but under ten times. The chain is built from TRBV5-1 and TRBJ2-3; 12 bases agree with TRBD2. The CDR3 spans 15 residues. After removal of 3 bases from V and 2 bases from J, the junction contained 1 base not matched to a gene. Germline loops: CDR1 SGHRS, CDR2 YFSETQ. CDR3: CASSWTSGVTDTQYF. CDR3 bases: TGCGCCAGCAGCTGGACTAGCGGGGTCACAGATACGCAGTATTTT.

This clonotype was observed at least ten times. The rearrangement links TRBV6-6 to TRBJ2-7; 9 positions match TRBD1. The CDR3 extends over 14 amino acids. The V gene's germline CDR1 is MNHNY and CDR2 SVGAGI (reference sequence). After removal of 8 bases from V and 4 bases from J, the junction contained 9 bases not matched to a gene. DNA of the CDR3: TGTGCCAGCGGGGAGGGACAGGGACGGTACGAGCAGTACTTC. This translates into CASGEGQGRYEQYF.

This clonotype has at least ten counts. V gene TRBV29-1 combines with J gene TRBJ2-3; D is unclear. CDR3 length: 14 amino acids. The germline CDR1 and CDR2 sequences are SQVTM and ANQGSEA. Between the trimmed V and J ends, which lost 6 bases and 0 bases, there was a span of 13 bases. Here the CDR3 DNA reads TGCAGCGTAGCCCGTACGGGTAGCACAGATACGCAGTATTTT. Protein sequence: CSVARTGSTDTQYF.

This clonotype showed up many times. This chain connects TRBV19 to TRBJ2-3; possibly TRBD2 for D (6 bases). Germline loops: CDR1 LNHDA, CDR2 SQIVND (reference sequence). Trimming stripped 2 bases from V and 6 bases from J, with 15 bases between. This CDR3 contains 15 residues. The CDR3 loop is CASSISSAGMDTQYF. The CDR3 DNA sequence: TGTGCCAGTAGTATAAGTTCCGCGGGGATGGATACGCAGTATTTT.

This clonotype was found a few times. The CDR3 loop reads CSARDGSSGTDTQYF. The CDR3 DNA is TGCAGTGCTAGAGATGGGTCTAGCGGCACAGATACGCAGTATTTT. V is TRBV20-1 and J is TRBJ2-3, with a tentative D call TRBD2 (6 bases). V was trimmed by 0 bases and J by 1 base, leaving 11 bases between them. Germline CDR1 DFQATT, CDR2 SNEGSKA (reference sequence). The CDR3 has 15 amino acids.

This clonotype was recorded a few times. V is TRBV11-2 and J is TRBJ2-1; D is unclear. The CDR3 covers 15 residues. V was trimmed by 3 bases and J by 2 bases, leaving 11 bases between them. Germline V gene sequence: CDR1 SGHAT, CDR2 FQNNGV. The CDR3 DNA follows: TGTGCCAGCAGCTTGCAAAAAGGCACCTACAATGAGCAGTTCTTC. This gives the protein CASSLQKGTYNEQFF.

This clonotype occurred many times. The chain combines TRBV9 with TRBJ1-1; no firm D call. Germline V gives CDR1 SGDLS, CDR2 YYNGEE. There are 16 residues in the CDR3. Trimming removed 3 bases from V and 7 bases from J, with 22 bases in between. The CDR3 loop reads CASSAPLGSPEIEAFF. The DNA for the CDR3 is TGTGCCAGCAGCGCTCCTTTAGGATCCCCAGAGATTGAAGCTTTCTTT.

This clonotype was seen ten or more times. The rearrangement uses TRBV29-1 and TRBJ2-7; no definite D call. V was clipped by 6 bases and J by 7 bases, with 16 bases between them. Looked up from germline, CDR1 is SQVTM and CDR2 is ANQGSEA. The CDR3 is 12 residues long. The DNA for the CDR3 is TGCAGCGTCGGCCGTCCTACTATGGAGCAGTACTTC. Translation: CSVGRPTMEQYF.

This clonotype has at least ten counts. V usage is TRBV30 and J usage is TRBJ2-2, with a tentative D call TRBD2 (6 bases). The CDR3 runs to 13 residues. V was clipped by 3 bases and J by 6 bases, with 11 bases between them. Per the germline V gene, CDR1 is GTSNPN and CDR2 is SVGIG (reference sequence). The CDR3 bases are TGTGCCTGGAGCCGGGGGTCGGCCGGGGAGCTGTTTTTT. Translated: CAWSRGSAGELFF.

This clonotype was observed a handful of times. J is TRBJ1-3 and V is TRBV10-1; tentative D call: TRBD1 (5 bases). Germline V CDR1 and CDR2: WNHNN, SYGVQD (reference sequence). The CDR3 loop spans 16 amino acids. The V end lost 2 bases, the J end lost 0 bases, and 11 bases lay between the germline ends. CDR3 loop: CASSELGTISGNTIYF. As DNA, the CDR3 is TGCGCCAGCAGTGAGCTAGGGACTATCTCTGGAAACACCATATATTTT.

There are a few counts of this clonotype. The chain carries TRBV7-9 and TRBJ1-1; D remains unclear. Germline V gene sequence: CDR1 SEHNR, CDR2 FQNEAQ (reference sequence). The length of the CDR3 is 12 residues. V lost 4 bases and J 8 bases, leaving 11 bases between the germline ends. In DNA form, the CDR3 reads TGTGCCAGCAGCTCCCCGGGAACCGAAGCTTTCTTT. Protein product: CASSSPGTEAFF.

The chain is built from TRBV14 and TRBJ2-1; D not resolved. Trimming shortened V by 4 bases and J by 8 bases, and 12 bases separated the two germline ends. This CDR3 spans 13 amino acids. Germline-derived CDR1 and CDR2 are SGHDN and FVKESK. CDR3 in DNA: TGTGCCAGCAGCCCGCGACAAATAGATGAGCAGTTCTTC. This sequence encodes CASSPRQIDEQFF.

Details on this clonotype: A much larger clone differs by one base, so this may be a read error. The chain carries TRBV30 and TRBJ2-3; 9 bases are a match to TRBD1. The V and J ends lost 1 base and 4 bases, in that order; junction bases with no gene match: 3. This CDR3 is 14 amino acids long. Germline CDR1 is GTSNPN and CDR2 is SVGIG (reference sequence). CDR3 amino acids: CAWSEDRGSDTQYF. CDR3 nucleotides: TGTGCCTGGAGTGAGGACAGGGGCTCAGATACGCAGTATTTT. Variable domain in full (rest from reference TRBV30 and TRBJ2-3): SQTIHQWPATLVQPVGSPLSLECTVEGTSNPNLYWYRQAAGRGLQLLFYSVGIGQISSEVPQNLSASRPQDRQFILSSKKLLLSDSGFYLCAWSEDRGSDTQYFGPGTRLTVL.